This note documents a single T cell receptor (beta chain) sequence. The target antigen is unknown. These data are taken from a study of OX40 agonist ivuxolimab in advanced cancers. The wider study: The study reported partial responses in three patients: one hepatocellular carcinoma, two cutaneous melanoma.

Study-wide results and limits: Dosing at 0.1 to 3.0 mg/kg was accompanied by clonal expansion of CD4+ and CD8+ blood T cells by week 6. Expanded peripheral T cells had an undetermined antigen specificity.

Sampling times: baseline, cycle 4 day 1, cycle 7 day 1. The data were produced by immunoSEQ multiplex PCR, yet TCRdb's version contains in-frame clones alone and is incomplete. This sample has tens of thousands of clones, with roughly nine tenths found just once. The sequencing here drew on CD4+ or CD8+ T cells sorted from blood, taken in a trial of the OX40 agonist ivuxolimab. The origin of this receptor is an adult with an advanced solid tumor such as melanoma, head and neck, liver or kidney cancer.

This CDR3 is CASSPSGTFHTGELFF. The CDR3 DNA reads TGTGCCAGCAGCCCGTCCGGGACTTTCCACACCGGGGAGCTGTTTTTT. The rearrangement links TRBV7-9 to TRBJ2-2; tentatively, D is TRBD2 (6 bases). V was clipped by 5 bases and J by 3 bases, with 16 bases between them. This CDR3 region has 16 residues. Germline assignment: CDR1 SEHNR and CDR2 FQNEAQ (reference sequence).